This T cell receptor beta chain was found in a study of blood T cell repertoires in COVID-19. Study as a whole: The samples span acute and convalescent COVID-19 from the United States, Italy and Spain. T cells, B-cell-depleted T cells, or PBMCs provided the cDNA or gDNA that served as material.

The data were produced by immunoSEQ multiplex PCR, yet TCRdb's version contains in-frame clones alone and is incomplete. This sample has some 250,000 clones, with approximately 85% found just once. This clone was seen just once. The CDR3 loop spans 16 amino acids. Germline CDR1 is SGHDN and CDR2 is FVKESK. Trimming took 0 bases from V and 5 from J; bases not matched to a gene: 6. Sequenced input: peripheral blood. This TCR was sampled from a human donor in a cohort sampled during active COVID-19. The chain carries TRBV14 and TRBJ2-5; TRBD2 aligns across 10 bases. CDR3 sequence reads: CASSQERLAGVETQYF. CDR3 coding DNA: TGTGCCAGCAGCCAAGAGCGGCTAGCGGGGGTCGAGACCCAGTACTTC.